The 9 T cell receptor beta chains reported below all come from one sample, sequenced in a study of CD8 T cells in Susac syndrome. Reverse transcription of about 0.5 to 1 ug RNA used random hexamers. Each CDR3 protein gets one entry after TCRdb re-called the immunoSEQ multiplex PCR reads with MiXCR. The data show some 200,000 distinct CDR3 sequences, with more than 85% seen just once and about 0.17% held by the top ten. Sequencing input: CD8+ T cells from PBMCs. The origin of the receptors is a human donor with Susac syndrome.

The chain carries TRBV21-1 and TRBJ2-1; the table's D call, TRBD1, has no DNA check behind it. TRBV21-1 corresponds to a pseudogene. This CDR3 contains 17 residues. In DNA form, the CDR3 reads TGTGCCAGCAGCAGGCCCGGGGATCAGCGGCCCTACAATGAGCAGTTCTTC. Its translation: CASSRPGDQRPYNEQFF.

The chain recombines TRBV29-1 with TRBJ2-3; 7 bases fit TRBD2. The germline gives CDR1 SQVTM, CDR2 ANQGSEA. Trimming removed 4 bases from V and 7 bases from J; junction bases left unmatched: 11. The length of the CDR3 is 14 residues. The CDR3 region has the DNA TGCAGCGTTGGGACTAGAATTGGATTGAATACGCAGTATTTT. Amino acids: CSVGTRIGLNTQYF.

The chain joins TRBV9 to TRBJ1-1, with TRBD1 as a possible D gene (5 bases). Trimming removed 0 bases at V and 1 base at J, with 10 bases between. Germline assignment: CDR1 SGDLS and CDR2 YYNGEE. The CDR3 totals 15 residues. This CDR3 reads CASSVAEGQNTEAFF. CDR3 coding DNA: TGTGCCAGCAGCGTAGCTGAGGGGCAGAACACTGAAGCTTTCTTT.

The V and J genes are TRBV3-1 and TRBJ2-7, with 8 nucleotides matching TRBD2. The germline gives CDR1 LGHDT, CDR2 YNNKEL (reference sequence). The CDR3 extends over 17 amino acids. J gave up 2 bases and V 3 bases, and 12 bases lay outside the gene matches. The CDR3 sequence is CASSQEIGLADTYEQYF. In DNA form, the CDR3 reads TGTGCCAGCAGCCAGGAGATAGGACTAGCTGATACCTACGAGCAGTACTTC.

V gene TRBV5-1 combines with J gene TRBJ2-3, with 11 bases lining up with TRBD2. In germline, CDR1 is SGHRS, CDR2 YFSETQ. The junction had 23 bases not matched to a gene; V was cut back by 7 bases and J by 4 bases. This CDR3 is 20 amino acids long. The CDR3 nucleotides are TGCGCCAGCCGTGATCGGTCTAGCGGGGGGCCGATAATCATCCCAGATACGCAGTATTTT. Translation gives CASRDRSSGGPIIIPDTQYF.

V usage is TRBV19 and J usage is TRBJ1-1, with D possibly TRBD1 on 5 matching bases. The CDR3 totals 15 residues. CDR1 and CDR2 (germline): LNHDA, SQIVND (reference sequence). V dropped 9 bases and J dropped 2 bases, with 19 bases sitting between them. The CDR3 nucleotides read TGTGCCAGCCTCCACGACGGGGGAATTAACACTGAAGCTTTCTTT. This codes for CASLHDGGINTEAFF.

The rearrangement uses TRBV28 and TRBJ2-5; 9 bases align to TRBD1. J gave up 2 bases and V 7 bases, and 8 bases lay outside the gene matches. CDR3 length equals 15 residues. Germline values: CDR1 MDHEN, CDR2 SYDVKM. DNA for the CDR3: TGTGCCAGCAAGGGGGGACAGGGCCAACAAGAGACCCAGTACTTC. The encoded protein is CASKGGQGQQETQYF. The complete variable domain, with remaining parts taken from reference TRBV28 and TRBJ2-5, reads DVKVTQSSRYLVKRTGEKVFLECVQDMDHENMFWYRQDPGLGLRLIYFSYDVKMKEKGDIPEGYSVSREKKERFSLILESASTNQTSMYLCASKGGQGQQETQYFGPGTRLLVL.

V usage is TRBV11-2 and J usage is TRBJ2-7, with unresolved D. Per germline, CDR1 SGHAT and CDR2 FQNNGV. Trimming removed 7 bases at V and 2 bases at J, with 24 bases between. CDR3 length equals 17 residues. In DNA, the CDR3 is TGTGCCAGCACCCTCTTTTTATATAGTGAGCTGGCCTACGAGCAGTACTTC. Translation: CASTLFLYSELAYEQYF.

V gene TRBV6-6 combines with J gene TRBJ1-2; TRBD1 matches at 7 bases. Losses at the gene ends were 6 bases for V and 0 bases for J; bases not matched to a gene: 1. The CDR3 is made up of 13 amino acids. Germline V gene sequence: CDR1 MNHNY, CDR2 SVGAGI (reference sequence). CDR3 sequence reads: CASRDRSNYGYTF. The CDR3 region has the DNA TGTGCCAGCAGGGACAGGTCTAACTATGGCTACACCTTC.